By share of the sample, the clone carrying this T cell receptor (beta chain) is large. The V gene lost 6 bases and the J gene lost 5 bases, with 11 bases spanning the gap. CDR3 length: 14 residues. In germline, CDR1 is LNHDA, CDR2 SQIVND (reference sequence). TCRdb used MiXCR to call clones anew from the PCR reads. The sample lists about 10,000 clones, approximately 32% seen once, with 4.8% in the top ten. The sample comes from a study of metastatic and nonmetastatic thyroid tumors. Looking at the study overall: It was across blood and tumor or nodule tissue from malignant and benign thyroid patients that repertoires were compared.

All patients reached thyroid surgery having received no treatment beforehand. The source is a female donor with papillary thyroid cancer or a benign thyroid nodule (not recorded which). Some clones in this sample may be carry-over from other donors' samples. V usage is TRBV19 and J usage is TRBJ1-6; D call uncertain. The sequenced material came from tumor tissue. The CDR3 DNA reads TGTGCCAGTAGGATCCCCAGAGATAATTCACCCCTCCACTTT. This codes for CASRIPRDNSPLHF.